This TCR beta chain originates from a study of CD4 T cells in relation to SARS-CoV-2 and coronaviruses. In its sample, this clone was seen once. The table came from immunoSEQ multiplex PCR; TCRdb's copy has only in-frame clones and leaves some out. The data show tens of thousands of clones, with 88% seen just once and about a tenth held by the top ten. The sequencing input was memory CD4+ T cells from PBMCs. This receptor was obtained from an adult with COVID-19.

CDR3 sequence: CASSSTPNQETQYF. In DNA, the CDR3 is TGCGCCAGCAGCTCCACGCCCAACCAAGAGACCCAGTACTTC. The chain combines TRBV5-1 with TRBJ2-5, with D uncertain. Germline V gives CDR1 SGHRS, CDR2 YFSETQ. Between the trimmed V and J ends, which lost 3 bases and 0 bases, there was a span of 9 bases. The CDR3 covers 14 residues.